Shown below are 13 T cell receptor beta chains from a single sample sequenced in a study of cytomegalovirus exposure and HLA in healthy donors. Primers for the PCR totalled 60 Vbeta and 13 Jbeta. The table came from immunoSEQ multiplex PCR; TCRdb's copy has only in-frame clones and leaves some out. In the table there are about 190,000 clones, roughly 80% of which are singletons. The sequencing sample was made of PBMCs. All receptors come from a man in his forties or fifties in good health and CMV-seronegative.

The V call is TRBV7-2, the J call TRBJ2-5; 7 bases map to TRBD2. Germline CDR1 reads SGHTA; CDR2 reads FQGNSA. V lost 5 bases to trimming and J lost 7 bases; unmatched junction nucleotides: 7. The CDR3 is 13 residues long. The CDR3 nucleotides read TGTGCCAGCAGCCCTGGGACTAAAGGGACCCAGTACTTC. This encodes CASSPGTKGTQYF.

CDR3 protein: CASSLGRGATYEQYF. CDR3 bases: TGTGCCAGCAGCTTAGGGCGGGGCGCGACCTACGAGCAGTACTTC. The V call is TRBV11-2, the J call TRBJ2-7; a weak D match, TRBD2 (6 bases). Per germline, CDR1 SGHAT and CDR2 FQNNGV. The V and J ends lost 1 base and 2 bases respectively, with 12 bases between them. The CDR3 spans 15 residues.

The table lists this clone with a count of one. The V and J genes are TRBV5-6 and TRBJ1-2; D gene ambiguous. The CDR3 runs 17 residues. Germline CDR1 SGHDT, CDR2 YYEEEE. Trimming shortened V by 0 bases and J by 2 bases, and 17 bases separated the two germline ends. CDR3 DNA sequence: TGTGCCAGCAGCTTGGGGCAGGTCTCCCCCCAAAACTATGGCTACACCTTC. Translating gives CASSLGQVSPQNYGYTF. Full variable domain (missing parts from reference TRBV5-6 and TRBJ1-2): DAGVTQSPTHLIKTRGQQVTLRCSPKSGHDTVSWYQQALGQGPQFIFQYYEEEERQRGNFPDRFSGHQFPNYSSELNVNALLLGDSALYLCASSLGQVSPQNYGYTFGSGTRLTVV.

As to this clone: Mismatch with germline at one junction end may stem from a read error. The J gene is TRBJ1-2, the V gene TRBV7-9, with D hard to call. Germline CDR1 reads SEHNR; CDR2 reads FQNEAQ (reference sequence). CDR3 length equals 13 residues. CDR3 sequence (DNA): TGTTCCAGCAGCTTAGCCAGCAGGTATGGCTACACCTTC. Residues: CSSSLASRYGYTF.

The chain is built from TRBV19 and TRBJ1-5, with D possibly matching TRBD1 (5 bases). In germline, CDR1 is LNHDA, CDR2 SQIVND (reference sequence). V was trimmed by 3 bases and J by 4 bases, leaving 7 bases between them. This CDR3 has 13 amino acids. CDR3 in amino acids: CASSMTVNQPQHF. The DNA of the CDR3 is TGTGCCAGTAGTATGACAGTGAATCAGCCCCAGCATTTT.

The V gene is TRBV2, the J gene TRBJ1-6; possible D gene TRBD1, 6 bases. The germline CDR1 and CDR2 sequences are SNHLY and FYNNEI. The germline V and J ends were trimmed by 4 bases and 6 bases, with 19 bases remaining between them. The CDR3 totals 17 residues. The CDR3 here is CASSGQRGAISNSPLHF. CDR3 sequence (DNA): TGTGCCAGCAGTGGTCAACGGGGGGCGATTTCTAATTCACCCCTCCACTTT.

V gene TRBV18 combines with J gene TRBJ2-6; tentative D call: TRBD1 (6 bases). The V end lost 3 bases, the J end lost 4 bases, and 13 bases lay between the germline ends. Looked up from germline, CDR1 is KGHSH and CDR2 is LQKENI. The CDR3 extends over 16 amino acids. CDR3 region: CASSPSGVLGANVLTF. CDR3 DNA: TGTGCCAGCTCACCCTCAGGGGTTCTAGGGGCCAACGTCCTGACTTTC.

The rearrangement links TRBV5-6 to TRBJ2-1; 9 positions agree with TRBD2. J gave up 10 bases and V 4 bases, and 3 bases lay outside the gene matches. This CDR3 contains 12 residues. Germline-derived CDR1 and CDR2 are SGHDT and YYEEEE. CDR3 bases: TGTGCCAGCAGCCGAGGACTAGCGGAGCAGTTCTTC. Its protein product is CASSRGLAEQFF.

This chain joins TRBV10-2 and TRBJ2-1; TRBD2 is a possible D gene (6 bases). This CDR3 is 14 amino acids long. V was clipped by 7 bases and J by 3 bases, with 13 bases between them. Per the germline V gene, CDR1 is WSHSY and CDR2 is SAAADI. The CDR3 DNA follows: TGCGCCAGCATCCCCGGGGGTCTCTACAATGAGCAGTTCTTC. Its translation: CASIPGGLYNEQFF.

Here the CDR3 DNA reads TGTGCCAGCAGGGGACTCAAGAACACTGAAGCTTTCTTT. As protein: CASRGLKNTEAFF. V gene TRBV2 combines with J gene TRBJ1-1, with D possibly TRBD1 on 5 matching bases. Per germline, CDR1 SNHLY and CDR2 FYNNEI. V shed 6 bases and J shed 1 base, with 9 bases lying between them. The CDR3 loop spans 13 amino acids.

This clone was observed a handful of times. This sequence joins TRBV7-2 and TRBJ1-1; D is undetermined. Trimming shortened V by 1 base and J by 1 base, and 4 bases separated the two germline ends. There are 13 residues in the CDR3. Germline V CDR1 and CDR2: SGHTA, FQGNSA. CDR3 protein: CASSLGQNTEAFF. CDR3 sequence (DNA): TGTGCCAGCAGCTTAGGACAGAACACTGAAGCTTTCTTT.

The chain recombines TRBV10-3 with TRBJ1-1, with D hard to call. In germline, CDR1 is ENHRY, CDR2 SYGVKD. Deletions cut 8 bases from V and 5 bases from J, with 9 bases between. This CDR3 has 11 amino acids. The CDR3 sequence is CAIWTGTEAFF. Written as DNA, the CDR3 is TGTGCCATCTGGACGGGGACTGAAGCTTTCTTT.

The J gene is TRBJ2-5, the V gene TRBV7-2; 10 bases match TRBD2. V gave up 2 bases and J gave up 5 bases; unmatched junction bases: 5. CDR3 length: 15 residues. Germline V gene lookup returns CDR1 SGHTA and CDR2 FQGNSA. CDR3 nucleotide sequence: TGTGCCAGCAGCTTAATAGCGGGGGGCGGGGAGACCCAGTACTTC. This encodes CASSLIAGGGETQYF.